This TCR beta chain was captured in a study of shared clonotypes between healthy human individuals. Study outcomes and limitations: Inspection by rarefaction showed sorted-subset sequencing to be incomplete despite large depth.

Healthy and HIV-negative, the adult donors had no recent acute infections or vaccinations. Only Caucasian adults living in Nashville, Tennessee made up the donor group. Sequenced by immunoSEQ multiplex PCR; TCRdb stores in-frame clones only, minus some. The sample holds under 600,000 clones; approximately 97% are singletons and the top ten take approximately 0.057%. The CDR3 spans 13 residues. Trimming removed 6 bases from V and 9 bases from J, with 15 bases in between. Germline-derived CDR1 and CDR2 are LNHDA and SQIVND (reference sequence). Remarks on this clone: The antigen is undetermined.

The sequenced sample was naive CD4+ T cells sorted from blood. Subset noted: CD45RA+ positively selected. This receptor was identified in a woman under 40 in good health. The gene calls are TRBV19 and TRBJ1-5; D is unresolved. CDR3 coding DNA: TGTGCCAGTAGCGGGGAAGTTTTTTGGCCCCAGCATTTT. Its translation is CASSGEVFWPQHF. Together with reference TRBV19 and TRBJ1-5, the CDR3 gives the full variable domain: DGGITQSPKYLFRKEGQNVTLSCEQNLNHDAMYWYRQDPGQGLRLIYYSQIVNDFQKGDIAEGYSVSREKKESFPLTVTSAQKNPTAFYLCASSGEVFWPQHFGDGTRLSIL.